The T cell receptor beta chain described here comes from a study of Ad26.COV2.S vaccination and SARS-CoV-2 variants. Across the study: A participant enrolled in the COV1001 Ad26.COV2.S trial arm provided the sample. The vaccine Ad26.COV2.S was put into the muscle once, or twice with 56 days between.

The V gene lost 2 bases and the J gene lost 3 bases, with 8 bases spanning the gap. CDR1 and CDR2 (germline): MNHEY, SVGEGT. CDR3 length equals 13 residues. Clones were sequenced by immunoSEQ multiplex PCR, and TCRdb holds only the in-frame ones, with some missing. The repertoire has about 330,000 clones, about nine tenths of them found once; the top ten carry about 5.4%. Treatment given: roughly 20 received Ad26.COV2.S at low or high dose, single or two shots; several received placebo; per-sample allocation not given. The study sampled participants on day 63 after the first vaccine or placebo injection.

This rearrangement joins TRBV6-2 or TRBV6-3 to TRBJ2-7; unclear D gene. The input for sequencing was peripheral blood, taken in a trial of Ad26.COV2.S vaccine versus placebo. The sequence was obtained from a person aged 18-60 years who received the Ad26.COV2.S COVID-19 vaccine or a placebo. The CDR3 protein is CASSYSRLYEQYV. DNA for the CDR3: TGTGCCAGCAGTTACAGTCGCCTCTACGAGCAGTACGTC.